There are a few counts of the clone carrying this T cell receptor (beta chain). The antigen is unknown. These data originate in a study of beta chain features in type 1 diabetes. Isolated RNA was reverse transcribed in full, so expressed TCRB transcripts were sequenced. Sequenced by immunoSEQ multiplex PCR; TCRdb stores in-frame clones only, minus some. This table holds around 430,000 clones, 30% found once. General observations from the study: When VDJ junctions were examined, type 1 diabetes patients showed fewer insertions and more deletions.

The specimen sequenced was naive CD4+ T cells from blood. This receptor was taken from a man younger than 30 in good health.

The CDR3 nucleotides are TGTGCCTGGAGTTTACTGAAGCTGGAAGCTTTCTTT. The encoded protein is CAWSLLKLEAFF. The chain combines TRBV30 with TRBJ1-1, with D uncertain. There are 12 residues in the CDR3. V shed 2 bases and J shed 8 bases, with 12 bases lying between them. Germline CDR1 and CDR2: GTSNPN and SVGIG (reference sequence).